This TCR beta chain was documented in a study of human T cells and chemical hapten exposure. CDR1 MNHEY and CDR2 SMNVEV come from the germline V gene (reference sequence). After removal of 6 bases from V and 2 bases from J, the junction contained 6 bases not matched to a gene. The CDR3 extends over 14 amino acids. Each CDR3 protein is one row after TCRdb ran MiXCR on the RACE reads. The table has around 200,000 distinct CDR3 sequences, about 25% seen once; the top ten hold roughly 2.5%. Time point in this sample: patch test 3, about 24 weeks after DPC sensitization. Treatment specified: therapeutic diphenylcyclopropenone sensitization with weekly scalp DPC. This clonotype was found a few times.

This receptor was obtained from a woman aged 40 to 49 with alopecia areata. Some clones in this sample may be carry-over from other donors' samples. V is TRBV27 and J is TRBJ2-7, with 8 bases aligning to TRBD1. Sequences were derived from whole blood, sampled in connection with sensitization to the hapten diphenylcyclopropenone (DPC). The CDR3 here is CASRDRDRPYEQYF. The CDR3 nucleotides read TGTGCCAGCAGGGACCGGGACAGGCCCTACGAGCAGTACTTC.